This TCR beta chain came from a study of cytomegalovirus exposure and HLA in healthy donors. On this clone: As yet, its antigen is unknown.

There are 11 residues in the CDR3. Germline V gene lookup returns CDR1 SQVTM and CDR2 ANQGSEA. The V and J ends lost 1 base and 11 bases respectively, with 11 bases between them. Overall study results and limits: Rarity marked most TCR sequences, yet some public TCRs occurred in many donors.

The method was immunoSEQ multiplex PCR; TCRdb's version includes in-frame clones alone and lacks a portion of them. There are around 300,000 clones in the sample; nearly 90% occur only once, and approximately 0.96% lies in the top ten. Sequenced sample: PBMCs. This rearrangement joins TRBV29-1 to TRBJ1-1, with TRBD1 as a possible D gene (6 bases). The source of this sequence is a man younger than 45 in good health and CMV-seronegative. CDR3 DNA sequence: TGCAGCGTTGAAGTTGCAGGGGACGCTTTCTTT. Protein: CSVEVAGDAFF.